This T cell receptor beta chain was retrieved from a study of blood T cell repertoires in COVID-19. At the level of the study: The samples span acute and convalescent COVID-19 from the United States, Italy and Spain.

The V end was cut by 7 bases, the J end by 3 bases, with 10 bases between. The CDR3 is 12 residues long. CDR1 and CDR2 (germline): SNHLY, FYNNEI. Recovery among Cohort 3 donors was established by two negative PCRs, clearance, or symptom resolution. Authors' methods: Using reference gene primer amplification, nucleated cell counts were estimated. The table came from immunoSEQ multiplex PCR; TCRdb's copy has only in-frame clones and leaves some out. For V, J and clone size, that table is used; D and trimming come from the DNA. The sample lists approximately 500,000 clones; approximately 90% were seen once.

Sequenced: PBMCs or T cells enriched from blood (not recorded which). The gene calls are TRBV2 and TRBJ2-7, with D tentatively TRBD2 (5 bases). This receptor was identified in a woman in her thirties or forties who had recovered from COVID-19. The CDR3, as DNA: TGTGCCAGCATTGGACTCCTCTACGAGCAGTACTTC. It translates to CASIGLLYEQYF.